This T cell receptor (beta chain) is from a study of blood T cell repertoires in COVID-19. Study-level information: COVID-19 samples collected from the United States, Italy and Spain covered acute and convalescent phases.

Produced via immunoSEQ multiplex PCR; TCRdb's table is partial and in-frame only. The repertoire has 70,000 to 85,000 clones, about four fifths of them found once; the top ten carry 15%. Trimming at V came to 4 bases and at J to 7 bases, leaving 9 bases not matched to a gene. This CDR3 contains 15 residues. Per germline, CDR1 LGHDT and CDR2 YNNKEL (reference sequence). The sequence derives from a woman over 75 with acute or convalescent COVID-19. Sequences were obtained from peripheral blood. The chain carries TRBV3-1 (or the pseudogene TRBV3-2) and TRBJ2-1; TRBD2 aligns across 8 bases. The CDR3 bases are TGTGCCAGCAGCCCCCGGAGGGAGCGGGGGAATGAGCAGTTCTTC. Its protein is CASSPRRERGNEQFF.